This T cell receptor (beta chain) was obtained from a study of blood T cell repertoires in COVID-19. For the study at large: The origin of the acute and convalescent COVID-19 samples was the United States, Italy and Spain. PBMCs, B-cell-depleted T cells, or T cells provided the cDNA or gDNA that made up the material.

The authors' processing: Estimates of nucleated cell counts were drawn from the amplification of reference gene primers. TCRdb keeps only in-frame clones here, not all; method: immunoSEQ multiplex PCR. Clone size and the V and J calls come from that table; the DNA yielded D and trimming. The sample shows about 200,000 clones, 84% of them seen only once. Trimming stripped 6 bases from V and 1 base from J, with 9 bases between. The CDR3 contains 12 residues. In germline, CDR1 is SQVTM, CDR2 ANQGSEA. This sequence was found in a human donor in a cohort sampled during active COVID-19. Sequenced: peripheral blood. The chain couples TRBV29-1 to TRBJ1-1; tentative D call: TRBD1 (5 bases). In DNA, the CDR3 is TGCAGCGTGGACAACGCGAACACTGAAGCTTTCTTT. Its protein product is CSVDNANTEAFF.